Below are 3 T cell receptor beta chains sequenced from a single sample in a study of technical replicates of blood from a handful of donors. Clones were read by immunoSEQ multiplex PCR, and TCRdb kept only the in-frame ones, dropping some. This sample has 75,000 to 90,000 clones, with 85% to 95% found just once. Sequencing used T cells isolated from PBMCs. These receptors came from a human donor in good health.

J is TRBJ2-3 and V is TRBV7-9; TRBD2 is a possible D gene (6 bases). The CDR3 has 15 residues. Trimming pared 5 bases from V and 0 bases from J, leaving 12 bases between. Germline CDR1 SEHNR, CDR2 FQNEAQ (reference sequence). DNA of the CDR3: TGTGCCAGCAGCCCCCCGGGGGTAAGCACAGATACGCAGTATTTT. It yields the protein CASSPPGVSTDTQYF.

This chain joins TRBV5-1 and TRBJ2-2, with TRBD2 identical over 13 bases. CDR1 and CDR2 from the germline V gene are SGHRS and YFSETQ. This CDR3 is 16 amino acids long. Unmatched junction bases numbered 0, after V lost 0 bases and J lost 4 bases. DNA of the CDR3: TGCGCCAGCAGCTTGGGACTAGCGGGAGGCACCGGGGAGCTGTTTTTT. As protein: CASSLGLAGGTGELFF.

This rearrangement joins TRBV5-6 to TRBJ2-2; no reliable D call. Looked up from germline, CDR1 is SGHDT and CDR2 is YYEEEE. CDR3 length equals 14 residues. The V and J ends lost 1 base and 6 bases respectively, with 10 bases between them. This CDR3 reads CASSLPPESGELFF. CDR3 nucleotide sequence: TGTGCCAGCAGCTTGCCCCCTGAGTCCGGGGAGCTGTTTTTT.